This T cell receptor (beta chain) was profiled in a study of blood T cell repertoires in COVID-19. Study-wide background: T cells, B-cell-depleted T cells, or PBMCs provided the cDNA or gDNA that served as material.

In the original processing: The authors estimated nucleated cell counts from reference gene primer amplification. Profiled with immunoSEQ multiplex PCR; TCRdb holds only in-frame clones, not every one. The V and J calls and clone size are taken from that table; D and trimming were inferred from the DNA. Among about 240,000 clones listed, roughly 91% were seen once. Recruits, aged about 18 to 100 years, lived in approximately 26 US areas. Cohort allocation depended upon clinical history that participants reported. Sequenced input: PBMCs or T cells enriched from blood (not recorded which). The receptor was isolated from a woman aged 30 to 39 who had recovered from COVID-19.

CDR3 bases: TGTGCCAGCAGCGGATTGGGACAGTCTTTCGGAGGCGAGCAGTACTTC. It translates to CASSGLGQSFGGEQYF. The chain carries TRBV5-5 and TRBJ2-7, with TRBD1 matching 7 bases. The CDR3 spans 16 residues. Germline CDR1 reads SGHKS; CDR2 reads YYEKEE (reference sequence). The trim removed 4 bases at V and 6 bases at J, leaving 16 bases unmatched.